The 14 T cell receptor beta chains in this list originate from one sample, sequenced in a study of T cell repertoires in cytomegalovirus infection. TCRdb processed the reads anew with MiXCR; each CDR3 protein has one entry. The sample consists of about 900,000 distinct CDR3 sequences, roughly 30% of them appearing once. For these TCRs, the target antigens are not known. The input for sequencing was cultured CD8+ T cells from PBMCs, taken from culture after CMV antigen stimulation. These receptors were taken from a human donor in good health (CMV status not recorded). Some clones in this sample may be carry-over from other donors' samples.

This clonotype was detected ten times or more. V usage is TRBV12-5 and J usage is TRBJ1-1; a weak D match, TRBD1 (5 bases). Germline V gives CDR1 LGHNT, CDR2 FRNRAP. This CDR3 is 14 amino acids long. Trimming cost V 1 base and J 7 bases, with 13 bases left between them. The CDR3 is CASGLDSWGDEAFF. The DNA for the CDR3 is TGTGCTAGTGGTTTGGACTCTTGGGGGGATGAAGCTTTCTTT.

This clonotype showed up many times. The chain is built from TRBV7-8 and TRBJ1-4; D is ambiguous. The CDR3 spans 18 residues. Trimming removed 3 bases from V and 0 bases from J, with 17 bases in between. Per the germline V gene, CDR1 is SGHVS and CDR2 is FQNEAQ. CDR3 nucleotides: TGTGCCAGCAGCTTTACCTCCGGGCCCTATGCAACTAATGAAAAACTGTTTTTT. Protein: CASSFTSGPYATNEKLFF.

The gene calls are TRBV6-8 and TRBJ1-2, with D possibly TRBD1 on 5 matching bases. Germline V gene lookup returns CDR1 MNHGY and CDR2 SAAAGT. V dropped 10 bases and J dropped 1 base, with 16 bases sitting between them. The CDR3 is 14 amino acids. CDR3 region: CAIGDASDNYGYTF. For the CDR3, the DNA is TGTGCCATCGGGGACGCATCGGATAACTATGGCTACACCTTC.

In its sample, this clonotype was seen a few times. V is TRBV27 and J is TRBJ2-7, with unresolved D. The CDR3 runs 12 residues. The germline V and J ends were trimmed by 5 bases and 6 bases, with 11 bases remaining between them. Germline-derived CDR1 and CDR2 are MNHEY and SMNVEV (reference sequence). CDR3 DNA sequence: TGTGCCAGCAGTCAGCAAGCTGGCGAGCAGTACTTC. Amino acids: CASSQQAGEQYF.

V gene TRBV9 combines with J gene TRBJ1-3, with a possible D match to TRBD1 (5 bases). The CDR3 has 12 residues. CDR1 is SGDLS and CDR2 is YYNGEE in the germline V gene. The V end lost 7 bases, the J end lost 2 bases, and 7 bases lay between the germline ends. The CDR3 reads CASEGTGNTIYF. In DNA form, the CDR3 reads TGTGCCAGCGAGGGGACTGGAAACACCATATATTTT.

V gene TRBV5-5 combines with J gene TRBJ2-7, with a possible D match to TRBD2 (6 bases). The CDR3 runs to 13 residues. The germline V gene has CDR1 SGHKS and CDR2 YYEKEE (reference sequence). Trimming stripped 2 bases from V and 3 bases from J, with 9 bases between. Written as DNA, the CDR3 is TGTGCCAGCAGCTTAGGACTATACTACGAGCAGTACGTC. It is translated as CASSLGLYYEQYV.

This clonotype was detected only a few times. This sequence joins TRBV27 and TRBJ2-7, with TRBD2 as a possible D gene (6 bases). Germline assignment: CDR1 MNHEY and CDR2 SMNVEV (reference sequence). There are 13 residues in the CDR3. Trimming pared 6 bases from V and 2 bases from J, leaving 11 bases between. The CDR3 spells CASRLGLAYEQYF. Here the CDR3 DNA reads TGTGCCAGCAGATTGGGACTCGCCTACGAGCAGTACTTC.

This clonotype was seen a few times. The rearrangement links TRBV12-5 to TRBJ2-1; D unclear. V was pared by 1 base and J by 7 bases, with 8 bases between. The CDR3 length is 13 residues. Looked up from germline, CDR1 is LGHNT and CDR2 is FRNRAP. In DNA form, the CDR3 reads TGTGCTAGTGGTTTGGAGCCGTGGAATGAGCAGTTCTTC. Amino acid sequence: CASGLEPWNEQFF.

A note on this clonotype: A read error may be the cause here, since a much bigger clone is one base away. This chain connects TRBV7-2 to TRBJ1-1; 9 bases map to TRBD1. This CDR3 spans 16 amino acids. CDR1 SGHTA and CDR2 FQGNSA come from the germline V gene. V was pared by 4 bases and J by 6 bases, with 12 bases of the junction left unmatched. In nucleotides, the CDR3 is TGTGCCAGCAGCTCTGACAGGGGGGCGTTGAGCTCTGAAGCTTTCTTT. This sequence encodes CASSSDRGALSSEAFF. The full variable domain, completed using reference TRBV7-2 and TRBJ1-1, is GAGVSQSPSNKVTEKGKDVELRCDPISGHTALYWYRQSLGQGLEFLIYFQGNSAPDKSGLPSDRFSAERTGGSVSTLTIQRTQQEDSAVYLCASSSDRGALSSEAFFGQGTRLTVV.

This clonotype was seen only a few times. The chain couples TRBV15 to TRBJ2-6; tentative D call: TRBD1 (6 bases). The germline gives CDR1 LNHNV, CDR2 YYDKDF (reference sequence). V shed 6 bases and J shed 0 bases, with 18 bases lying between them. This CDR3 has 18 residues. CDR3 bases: TGTGCCACCAGTAAACCGGGACAAAAACTCTCTGGGGCCAACGTCCTGACTTTC. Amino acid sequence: CATSKPGQKLSGANVLTF.

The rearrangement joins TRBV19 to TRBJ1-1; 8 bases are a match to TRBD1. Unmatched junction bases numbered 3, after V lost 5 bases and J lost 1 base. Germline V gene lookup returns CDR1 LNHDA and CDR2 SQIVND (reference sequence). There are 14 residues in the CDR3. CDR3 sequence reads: CASSDGQGNTEAFF. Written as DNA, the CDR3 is TGTGCCAGTAGTGATGGACAGGGGAACACTGAAGCTTTCTTT.

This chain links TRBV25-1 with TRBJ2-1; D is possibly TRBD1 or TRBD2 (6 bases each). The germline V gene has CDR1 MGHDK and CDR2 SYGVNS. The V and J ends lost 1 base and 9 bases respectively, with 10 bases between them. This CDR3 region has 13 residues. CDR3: CASSEWGAGEQFF. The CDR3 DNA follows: TGTGCCAGCAGTGAATGGGGGGCGGGTGAGCAGTTCTTC. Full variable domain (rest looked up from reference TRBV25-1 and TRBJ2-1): EADIYQTPRYLVIGTGKKITLECSQTMGHDKMYWYQQDPGMELHLIHYSYGVNSTEKGDLSSESTVSRIRTEHFPLTLESARPSHTSQYLCASSEWGAGEQFFGPGTRLTVL.

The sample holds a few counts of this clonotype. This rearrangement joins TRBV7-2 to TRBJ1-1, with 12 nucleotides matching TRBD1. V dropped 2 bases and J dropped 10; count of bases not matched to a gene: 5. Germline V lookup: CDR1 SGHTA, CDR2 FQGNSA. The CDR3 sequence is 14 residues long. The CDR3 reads CASSLMGQGAGAFF. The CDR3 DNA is TGTGCCAGCAGCTTAATGGGACAGGGGGCTGGAGCTTTCTTT.

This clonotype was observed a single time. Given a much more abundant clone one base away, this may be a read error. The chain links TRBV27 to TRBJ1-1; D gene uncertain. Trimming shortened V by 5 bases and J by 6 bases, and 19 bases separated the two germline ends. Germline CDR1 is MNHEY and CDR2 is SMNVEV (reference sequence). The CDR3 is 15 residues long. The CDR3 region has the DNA TGTGCCAGCAGTAATCTGGGAGGGTTCGGCTCTGAAGCTTTCTTT. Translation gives CASSNLGGFGSEAFF.